The present T cell receptor (beta chain) was sequenced within a study of T cells in Graves' hyperthyroidism and ophthalmopathy. As for the study in general: Upon initial diagnosis and before any treatment, peripheral blood was collected. Overall study results and limits: Classification by a 13 V-J model distinguished ophthalmopathy from stable hyperthyroidism.

The CDR3 runs to 17 residues. With V trimmed by 6 bases and J by 2 bases, 10 bases remained unmatched. From RNA transcripts, TCR beta CDR3 regions were amplified. First-round RT-PCR of the TCR CDR3 relied on the HTBI primer set. TCRdb itself ran the multiplex PCR reads through MiXCR, one entry per CDR3 protein. The sample lists approximately 410,000 distinct CDR3 sequences, roughly 15% seen once, with 5% to 6.5% in the top ten. The sample holds many counts of this clonotype. The antigen remains undetermined. The sequence derives from a woman younger than 35 with Graves' hyperthyroidism. Sample: blood. This chain uses TRBV12-3 or TRBV12-4 with TRBJ2-1, with 10 bases fitting TRBD2. The CDR3 spells CASSSGLANKAYNEQFF. The CDR3 DNA sequence: TGTGCCAGCAGCTCGGGACTAGCGAACAAAGCCTACAATGAGCAGTTCTTC.